The 3 T cell receptor beta chains reported below all come from one sample, sequenced in a study of post-analysis software for immune sequencing data. The antigens for these receptors are not known. The study, taken as a whole, reports: With TRBV5-6, TRBV5-1 and TRBV20-1 included, about five TRBV segments were more frequent in patients than in controls.

Carried by the TCR beta cDNA libraries were unique molecular identifiers. TCRdb fed the PCR reads into MiXCR, producing one record per CDR3 protein. This sample carries 500,000 to 600,000 distinct CDR3 sequences, roughly 47% of them seen once, and the ten largest clones take under 2%. Sequenced input: blood. Every receptor here comes from a girl under 18 with multiple sclerosis.

This clonotype was seen a handful of times. V is TRBV10-3 and J is TRBJ2-7; no firm D call. CDR3 size: 14 residues. CDR1 is ENHRY and CDR2 is SYGVKD in the germline V gene. Trimming shortened V by 2 bases and J by 1 base, and 9 bases separated the two germline ends. The CDR3 reads CAISEPGNSYEQYF. CDR3 DNA sequence: TGTGCCATCAGTGAGCCTGGGAATTCCTACGAGCAGTACTTC.

This chain links TRBV27 with TRBJ2-7; D ambiguous. The V end lost 2 bases, the J end lost 4 bases, and 9 bases lay between the germline ends. The CDR3 has 13 amino acids. Germline-derived CDR1 and CDR2 are MNHEY and SMNVEV (reference sequence). The CDR3 bases are TGTGCCAGCAGTTTAAGTTTCCGGTACGAGCAGTACTTC. Its protein product is CASSLSFRYEQYF.

This clonotype has only a few counts. The chain has TRBV20-1 and TRBJ2-3; the match to TRBD2 covers 10 bases. The V gene end was trimmed by 6 bases and the J gene end by 4 bases; junction bases not matched to a gene: 10. Germline V gives CDR1 DFQATT, CDR2 SNEGSKA (reference sequence). This CDR3 is 15 amino acids long. The CDR3 nucleotides read TGCAGTGCCGTCAGTCCGGGACTAGCGTCAGATACGCAGTATTTT. This translates into CSAVSPGLASDTQYF.